Listed below are T cell receptor beta chains from one sample, sequenced in a study of T cell responses to AZD1222 COVID-19 vaccine. Profiled with immunoSEQ multiplex PCR; TCRdb holds only in-frame clones, not every one. Here the sample spans 75,000 to 100,000 clones, roughly 89% being singletons. Material: peripheral blood, obtained on day 0 of AZD1222 vaccination. These receptors were taken from an adult in good health. CDR3s include the opening cysteine and the closing phenylalanine or tryptophan. D genes are given only for firm matches. Some rows mark clone size as missing; the rest say once, few, many or name a class of expanded clone.

j_call d_call clone_size v_call cdr3_aa cdr3_nt
TRBJ1-6 - - TRBV9 CASSEGRGLRNSPLHF TGTGCCAGCAGCGAGGGGAGGGGCCTTCGCAATTCACCCCTCCACTTT
TRBJ1-6 - - TRBV5-3 CPYSPLHF TGCCCGTATTCACCCCTCCACTTT
TRBJ2-3 TRBD2 - TRBV7-9 CASTLAGRTDTQYF TGTGCCAGCACCTTAGCGGGGAGGACAGATACGCAGTATTTT
TRBJ1-2 - many TRBV7-9 CASSLTSASYTF TGTGCCAGCAGCTTAACGTCCGCAAGCTACACCTTC
TRBJ2-5 - - TRBV5-1 CASTVESRWETQYF TGCGCCAGCACCGTAGAGTCTAGGTGGGAGACCCAGTACTTC
TRBJ2-5 - - TRBV11-1 CASSLAPGRRGTQYF TGTGCCAGCAGCTTAGCCCCGGGGCGCCGGGGGACCCAGTACTTC
TRBJ1-2 - - TRBV12-3/TRBV12-4 CASSLGGGYTF TGTGCCAGCAGTTTGGGGGGCGGCTACACCTTC
TRBJ1-4 - - TRBV5-1 CASSWDIMTNEKLFF TGCGCCAGCAGCTGGGACATAATGACTAATGAAAAACTGTTTTTT
TRBJ1-2 TRBD1 once TRBV13 CASSYRGFNYGYTF TGTGCCAGCAGCTACAGGGGGTTCAACTATGGCTACACCTTC
TRBJ2-7 - - TRBV7-9 CASSPRLSSYEQYF TGTGCCAGCAGCCCCCGTCTCAGTTCCTACGAGCAGTACTTC
TRBJ2-3 - - TRBV11-1 CASSLALTDSTDTQYF TGTGCCAGCAGCTTAGCACTGACCGATAGCACAGATACGCAGTATTTT
TRBJ2-4 TRBD1 - TRBV9 CASSAAPGQAKNIQYF TGTGCCAGCAGCGCCGCTCCGGGACAGGCAAAAAACATTCAGTACTTC
TRBJ1-5 TRBD1 - TRBV27 CASRLSQGSQPQHF TGTGCCAGCAGACTCTCACAGGGGAGTCAGCCCCAGCATTTT
TRBJ2-1 - - TRBV7-8 CASSLAGEEQFF TGTGCCAGCAGCTTAGCAGGGGAAGAGCAGTTCTTC
TRBJ1-5 TRBD1 - TRBV5-1 CASSKGTENQPQHF TGCGCCAGCAGCAAAGGGACAGAAAATCAGCCCCAGCATTTT
TRBJ1-1 - - TRBV12-3/TRBV12-4 CASSLAQTGAFF TGTGCCAGCAGTTTAGCGCAAACTGGGGCTTTCTTT
TRBJ1-3 - - TRBV7-9 CASSPAGTGNTIYF TGTGCCAGCAGCCCCGCAGGCACTGGAAACACCATATATTTT
TRBJ1-6 - once TRBV4-1 CASSPIPLRQDNSPLHF TGCGCCAGCAGCCCCATACCCCTACGCCAAGATAATTCACCCCTCCACTTT
TRBJ1-1 - - TRBV14 CASSQYEGYVAFF TGTGCCAGCAGCCAATATGAGGGTTATGTAGCTTTCTTT